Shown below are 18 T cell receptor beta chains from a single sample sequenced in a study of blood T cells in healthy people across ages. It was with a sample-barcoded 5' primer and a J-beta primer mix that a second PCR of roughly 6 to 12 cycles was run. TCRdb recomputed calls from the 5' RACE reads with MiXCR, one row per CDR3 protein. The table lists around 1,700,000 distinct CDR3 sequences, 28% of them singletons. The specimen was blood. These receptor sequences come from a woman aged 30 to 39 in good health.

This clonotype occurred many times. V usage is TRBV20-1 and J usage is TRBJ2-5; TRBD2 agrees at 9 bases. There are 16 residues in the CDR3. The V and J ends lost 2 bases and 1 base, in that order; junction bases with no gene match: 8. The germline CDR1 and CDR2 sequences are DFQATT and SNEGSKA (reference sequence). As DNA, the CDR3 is TGCAGTGCTAGACCACGGGTAGCGGGAGTCCAAGAGACCCAGTACTTC. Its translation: CSARPRVAGVQETQYF.

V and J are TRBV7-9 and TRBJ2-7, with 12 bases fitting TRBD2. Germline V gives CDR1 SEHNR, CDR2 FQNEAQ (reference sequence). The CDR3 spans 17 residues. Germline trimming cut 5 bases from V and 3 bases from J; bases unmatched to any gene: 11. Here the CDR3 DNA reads TGTGCCAGCAGCACCGACGCCACTAGCGGGGGGCTCTACGAGCAGTACTTC. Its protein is CASSTDATSGGLYEQYF.

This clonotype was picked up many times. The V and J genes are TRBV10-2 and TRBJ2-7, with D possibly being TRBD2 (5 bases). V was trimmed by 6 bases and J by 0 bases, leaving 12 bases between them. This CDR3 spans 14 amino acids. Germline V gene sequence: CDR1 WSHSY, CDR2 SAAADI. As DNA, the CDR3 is TGCGCCAGCAGAGACCGGGATCGCTCCTACGAGCAGTACTTC. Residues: CASRDRDRSYEQYF.

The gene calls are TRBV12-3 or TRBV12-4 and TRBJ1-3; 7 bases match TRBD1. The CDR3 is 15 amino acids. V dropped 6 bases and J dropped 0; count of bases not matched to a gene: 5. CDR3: CASRSTGSSGNTIYF. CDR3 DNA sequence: TGTGCCAGCAGATCGACAGGGAGCTCTGGAAACACCATATATTTT.

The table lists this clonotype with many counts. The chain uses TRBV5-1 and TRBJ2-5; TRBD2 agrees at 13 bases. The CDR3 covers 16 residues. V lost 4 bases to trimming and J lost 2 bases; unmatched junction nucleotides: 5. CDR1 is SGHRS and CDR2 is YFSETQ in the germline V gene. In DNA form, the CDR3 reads TGCGCCAGCAGCCTCGGGACTAGCGGGGCACAAGAGACCCAGTACTTC. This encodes CASSLGTSGAQETQYF.

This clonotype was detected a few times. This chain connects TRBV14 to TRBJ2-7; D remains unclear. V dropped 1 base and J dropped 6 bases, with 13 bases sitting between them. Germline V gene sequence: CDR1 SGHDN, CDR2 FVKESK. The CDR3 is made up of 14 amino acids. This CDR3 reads CASSQVDGPCEQYF. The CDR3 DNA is TGTGCCAGCAGCCAAGTGGACGGACCCTGCGAGCAGTACTTC.

The CDR3 is CASGGDGAFF. The CDR3 coding sequence is TGTGCCAGCGGAGGGGACGGAGCTTTCTTT. The rearrangement joins TRBV12-3 or TRBV12-4 to TRBJ1-1; tentatively, D is TRBD1 (5 bases). The length of the CDR3 is 10 residues. V was shortened by 8 bases and J by 10 bases, with 11 bases between the two germline ends.

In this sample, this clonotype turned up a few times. The CDR3, as DNA: TGTGCCAGCAGTGACCTCGGGCCGCCGGTCACTGAAGCTTTCTTT. Its translation: CASSDLGPPVTEAFF. The chain uses TRBV2 and TRBJ1-1, with D hard to call. CDR1 is SNHLY and CDR2 is FYNNEI in the germline V gene. There are 15 residues in the CDR3. Trimming removed 3 bases at V and 4 bases at J, with 15 bases between.

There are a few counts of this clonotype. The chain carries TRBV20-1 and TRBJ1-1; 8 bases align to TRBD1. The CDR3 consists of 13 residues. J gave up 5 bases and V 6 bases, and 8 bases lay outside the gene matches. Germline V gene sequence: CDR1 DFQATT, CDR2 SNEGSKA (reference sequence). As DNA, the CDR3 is TGCAGTGCGCCTTGGACAGGGCGGACTGAAGCTTTCTTT. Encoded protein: CSAPWTGRTEAFF.

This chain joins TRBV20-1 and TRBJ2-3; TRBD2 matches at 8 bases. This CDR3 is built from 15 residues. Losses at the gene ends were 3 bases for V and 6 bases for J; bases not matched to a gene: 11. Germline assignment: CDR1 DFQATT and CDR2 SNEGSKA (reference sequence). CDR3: CSASARSGAFDTQYF. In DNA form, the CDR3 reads TGCAGTGCTAGTGCCCGTAGCGGGGCCTTCGATACGCAGTATTTT.

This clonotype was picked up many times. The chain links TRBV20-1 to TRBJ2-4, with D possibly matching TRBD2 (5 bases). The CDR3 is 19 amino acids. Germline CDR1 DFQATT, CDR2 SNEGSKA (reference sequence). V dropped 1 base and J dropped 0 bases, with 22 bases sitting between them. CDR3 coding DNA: TGCAGTGCTAGAGTCGGGCTCCAGCGGAGTCAACTAGCCAAAAACATTCAGTACTTC. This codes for CSARVGLQRSQLAKNIQYF.

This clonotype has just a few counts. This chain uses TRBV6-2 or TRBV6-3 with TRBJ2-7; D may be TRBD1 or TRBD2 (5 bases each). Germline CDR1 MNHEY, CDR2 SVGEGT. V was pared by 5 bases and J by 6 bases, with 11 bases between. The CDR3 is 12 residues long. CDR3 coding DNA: TGTGCCAGCAGTACTGTCGGGGCCGAGCAGTACTTC. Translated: CASSTVGAEQYF.

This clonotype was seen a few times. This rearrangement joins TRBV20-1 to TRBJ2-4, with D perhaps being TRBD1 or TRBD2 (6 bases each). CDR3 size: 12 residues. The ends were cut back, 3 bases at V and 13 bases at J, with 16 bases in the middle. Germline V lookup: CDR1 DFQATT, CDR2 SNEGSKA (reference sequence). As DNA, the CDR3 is TGCAGTGCTAGGGGAGGACCAGGGGTGCAGTACTTC. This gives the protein CSARGGPGVQYF.

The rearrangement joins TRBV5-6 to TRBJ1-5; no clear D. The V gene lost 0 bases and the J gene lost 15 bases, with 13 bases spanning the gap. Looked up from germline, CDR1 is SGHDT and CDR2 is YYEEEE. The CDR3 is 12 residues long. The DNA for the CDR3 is TGTGCCAGCAGCTTGGTGGTCCTCCCCAGGCATTTT. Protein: CASSLVVLPRHF.

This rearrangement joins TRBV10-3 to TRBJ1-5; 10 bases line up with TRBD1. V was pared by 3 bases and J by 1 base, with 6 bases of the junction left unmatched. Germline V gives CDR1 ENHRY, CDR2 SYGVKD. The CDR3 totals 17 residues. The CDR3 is CAISDGTGALSNQPQHF. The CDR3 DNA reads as TGTGCCATCAGTGACGGGACAGGGGCCCTGAGCAATCAGCCCCAGCATTTT.

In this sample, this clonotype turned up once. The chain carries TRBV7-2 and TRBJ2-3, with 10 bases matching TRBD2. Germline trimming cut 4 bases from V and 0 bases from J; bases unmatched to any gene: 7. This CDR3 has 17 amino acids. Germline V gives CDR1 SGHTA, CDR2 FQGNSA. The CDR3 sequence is CASSSLIAGGSTDTQYF. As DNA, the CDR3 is TGTGCCAGCAGCTCCCTGATAGCGGGGGGAAGCACAGATACGCAGTATTTT.

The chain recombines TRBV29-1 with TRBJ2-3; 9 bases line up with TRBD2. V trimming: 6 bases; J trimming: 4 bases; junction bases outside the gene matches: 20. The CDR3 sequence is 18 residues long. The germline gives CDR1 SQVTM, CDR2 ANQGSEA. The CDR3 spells CSVGSASFSSGAADTQYF. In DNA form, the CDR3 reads TGCAGCGTAGGCTCTGCGTCCTTTTCTAGCGGGGCAGCAGATACGCAGTATTTT.

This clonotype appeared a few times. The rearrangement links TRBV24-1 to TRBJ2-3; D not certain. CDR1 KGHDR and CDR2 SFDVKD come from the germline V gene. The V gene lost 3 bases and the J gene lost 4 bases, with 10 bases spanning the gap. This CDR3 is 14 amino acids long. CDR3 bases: TGTGCCACCAGTGATAGCTCCCGGGCAGATACGCAGTATTTT. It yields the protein CATSDSSRADTQYF.